The clone carrying this T cell receptor (beta chain) was observed a few times. This sample is part of a study of blood T cell repertoires in COVID-19. Germline CDR1 and CDR2: MRHNA and SNTAGT. V gave up 6 bases and J gave up 0 bases, with 8 bases separating them. The CDR3 sequence is 13 residues long. This table comes from immunoSEQ multiplex PCR, and its TCRdb copy is limited to in-frame clones, with some not included. The data hold 200,000 or so clones, with 80% to 90% observed a single time. What was sequenced was peripheral blood. The TCR was taken from a woman of 80 years or more with COVID-19, enrolled during active disease. V usage is TRBV6-4 and J usage is TRBJ1-1; D is undetermined. The CDR3 DNA follows: TGTGCCAGCAGGCGATACTTGAACACTGAAGCTTTCTTT. Encoded protein: CASRRYLNTEAFF.